The text below deals with one T cell receptor beta chain. This record comes from a study of PD-1 blockade in classical Hodgkin lymphoma. Here immunoSEQ multiplex PCR was the method, and the copy in TCRdb shows in-frame clones only, minus some. The table has about 39,000 clones, about nine tenths seen once. All trial patients relapsed after autologous stem cell transplantation. Germline V gene data show CDR1 as SGHNT and CDR2 as YYREEE (reference sequence). V lost 4 bases and J lost 6; bases outside the gene matches: 13. There are 16 residues in the CDR3. The chain links TRBV5-4 to TRBJ2-3, with 8 bases aligning to TRBD2. The TCR sequence derives from a human donor with classical Hodgkin lymphoma. Sequenced material: peripheral blood mononuclear cells (PBMCs), taken at baseline. The CDR3 is CASSAWGSGGPDTQYF. In DNA form, the CDR3 reads TGTGCCAGCAGCGCCTGGGGCAGCGGGGGCCCCGATACGCAGTATTTT. The complete variable domain, with remaining parts taken from reference TRBV5-4 and TRBJ2-3, reads ETGVTQSPTHLIKTRGQQVTLRCSSQSGHNTVSWYQQALGQGPQFIFQYYREEENGRGNFPPRFSGLQFPNYSSELNVNALELDDSALYLCASSAWGSGGPDTQYFGPGTRLTVL.